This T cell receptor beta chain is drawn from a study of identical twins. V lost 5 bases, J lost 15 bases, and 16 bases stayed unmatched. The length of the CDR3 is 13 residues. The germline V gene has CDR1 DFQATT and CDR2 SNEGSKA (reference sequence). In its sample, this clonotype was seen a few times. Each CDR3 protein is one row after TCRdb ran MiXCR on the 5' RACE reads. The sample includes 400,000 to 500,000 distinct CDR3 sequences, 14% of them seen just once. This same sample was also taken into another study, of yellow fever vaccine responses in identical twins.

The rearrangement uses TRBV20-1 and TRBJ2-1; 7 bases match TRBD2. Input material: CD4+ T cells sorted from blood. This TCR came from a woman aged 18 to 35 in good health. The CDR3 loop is CSAALASPLGLFF. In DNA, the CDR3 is TGCAGTGCTGCACTAGCGTCCCCCTTAGGGCTGTTCTTC.